What follows are 5 T cell receptor beta chains derived from one specimen sequenced in a study of post-analysis software for immune sequencing data. General study points: Five TRBV segments occurring more often in patients than controls included TRBV5-6, TRBV5-1 and TRBV20-1.

These receptors have no identified antigens. Unique-molecular-identifier-tagged TCR beta cDNA libraries were used. TCRdb itself ran the PCR reads through MiXCR, one entry per CDR3 protein. The repertoire holds 250,000 to 300,000 distinct CDR3 sequences, with just over 35% as singletons. The specimen sequenced was blood. These receptor sequences come from a girl aged 10 to 17 with multiple sclerosis.

Note on this clonotype: The germline gene is not matched at one end of the junction; a read error may be the cause. The chain has TRBV20-1 and TRBJ1-5; 8 bases match TRBD1. The CDR3 totals 13 residues. The V gene's germline CDR1 is DFQATT and CDR2 SNEGSKA (reference sequence). The CDR3 DNA reads as TGCAGTACCGTAGGACAGGGCCACCAGCCCCGGCATTTT. This sequence encodes CSTVGQGHQPRHF.

This clonotype was seen ten or more times. The rearrangement joins TRBV7-9 to TRBJ1-2; D is ambiguous. In germline, CDR1 is SEHNR, CDR2 FQNEAQ (reference sequence). The V end lost 8 bases, the J end lost 6 bases, and 13 bases lay between the germline ends. This CDR3 is built from 12 residues. CDR3 sequence reads: CASAHREDGYTF. The CDR3 nucleotides read TGTGCCAGCGCGCATAGGGAGGATGGCTACACCTTC.

The table lists this clonotype with a few counts. One end of the junction does not line up with germline, which may come from a read error. The chain carries TRBV6-6 and TRBJ2-5; 7 bases fit TRBD2. This CDR3 comprises 14 residues. Germline V gene data show CDR1 as MNHNY and CDR2 as SVGAGI (reference sequence). The CDR3 DNA reads as TGTGTCAGCACATCCGCGGGGGAAAGGGAGACCCAGTACTTC. Encoded protein: CVSTSAGERETQYF.

Within the sample, this clonotype is medium-sized. The chain joins TRBV20-1 to TRBJ2-1; D call uncertain. Germline values: CDR1 DFQATT, CDR2 SNEGSKA (reference sequence). Trimming removed 1 base at V and 9 bases at J, with 13 bases between. This CDR3 comprises 13 residues. Here the CDR3 DNA reads TGCAGTGCTAGAGGTGTCCGAGGTGTTGAGCAGTTCTTC. It encodes CSARGVRGVEQFF.

The chain joins TRBV9 to TRBJ2-1, with D perhaps matching TRBD2 (6 bases). Trimming removed 0 bases from V and 3 bases from J, with 16 bases in between. The CDR3 has 17 residues. Germline V gives CDR1 SGDLS, CDR2 YYNGEE. The CDR3 nucleotides are TGTGCCAGCAGCGTAGAGGGAGCTAGCGCCCGCTACAATGAGCAGTTCTTC. Translation: CASSVEGASARYNEQFF.